The 23 T cell receptor beta chains listed next were all sequenced from one sample in a study of tumor-infiltrating lymphocytes in primary liver carcinoma. Co-extraction of both nucleic acids (RNA and DNA) used about 18-34 mg of unsorted bulk tissue. Using a constant-region primer together with ProtoScript II reverse transcriptase, TCR beta cDNA was made from roughly 500 ng of total RNA. What produced the TCR beta libraries was three nested multiplex PCR rounds using slightly modified ARM-PCR. Researchers ran the first two PCR rounds for roughly 10 cycles each with TRBV1-TRBV30 forward primers and a C-beta reverse primer. TCRdb fed the multiplex PCR reads into MiXCR, producing one record per CDR3 protein. The top ten hold around 44% of the sample, which has around 60,000 distinct CDR3 sequences, about 71% seen once. The material sequenced was liver tumor tissue from sampling region 4. The subset was: tumor region T4, right-lateral pole. The receptors derive from a man aged 35 to 55 with primary liver carcinoma and hepatitis B virus infection.

As concerns this clonotype: A much larger clone lies a single base off, so this may be a read error. The rearrangement uses TRBV6-1 and TRBJ2-6, with a tentative D call TRBD1 (5 bases). The germline V gene has CDR1 MNHNS and CDR2 SASEGT. The V gene lost 6 bases and the J gene lost 0 bases, with 21 bases spanning the gap. This CDR3 is built from 19 residues. CDR3 sequence reads: CASRAFQGRCRSGANVLTF. CDR3 nucleotide sequence: TGTGCCAGCAGGGCCTTTCAGGGCAGGTGCCGCTCTGGGGCCAACGTCCTGACTTTC.

A word on this clonotype: An end of the junction does not agree with germline; a read error may underlie this. The V and J genes are TRBV11-2 and TRBJ2-7; TRBD1 matches at 8 bases. The CDR3 covers 15 residues. Germline V gene lookup returns CDR1 SGHAT and CDR2 FQNNGV. The CDR3 sequence: CTSSFMAGGQYEQYF. CDR3 DNA: TGTACCAGTAGCTTTATGGCAGGGGGCCAGTACGAGCAGTACTTC.

This sequence joins TRBV6-1 and TRBJ2-7; 9 bases are a match to TRBD1. Germline lookup yields CDR1 MNHNS and CDR2 SASEGT. The CDR3 is made up of 14 amino acids. CDR3 sequence reads: CCSKAGQGITKEYF. CDR3 nucleotides: TGTTGCAGCAAAGCGGGACAGGGAATAACCAAGGAGTACTTC.

Worth noting for this clonotype: One junction end does not reproduce the germline sequence, and a read error may be involved. This chain uses TRBV28 with TRBJ2-5; no firm D call. Germline V gene sequence: CDR1 MDHEN, CDR2 SYDVKM. This CDR3 comprises 14 residues. CDR3 region: CASSLWAGMETQHF. The DNA of the CDR3 is TGTGCCAGCAGTTTATGGGCTGGGATGGAGACCCAGCACTTC.

Remarks on this clonotype: One end of the junction is discordant with germline, which a read error may explain. The V and J genes are TRBV4-3 and TRBJ2-7; D remains ambiguous. Germline V gives CDR1 LGHNA, CDR2 YSLEER. The CDR3 has 13 amino acids. This CDR3 reads CASSRVGESEQYF. CDR3 in DNA: TGCGCCAGTAGCCGAGTTGGAGAGTCCGAGCAGTACTTC.

About this clonotype itself: The junction departs from germline at one end; a sequencing error may be responsible. This chain uses TRBV29-1 with TRBJ2-5; 7 positions agree with TRBD2. CDR3 length equals 13 residues. The germline V gene has CDR1 SQVTM and CDR2 ANQGSEA. This chain's CDR3 is CTLGGRVAETQNF. CDR3 coding DNA: TGCACCCTTGGTGGGAGGGTTGCTGAGACCCAGAACTTC.

The genes are TRBV29-1 and TRBJ2-7; D is uncertain. This CDR3 has 15 residues. V dropped 6 bases and J dropped 1 base, with 19 bases sitting between them. The germline CDR1 and CDR2 sequences are SQVTM and ANQGSEA. CDR3 sequence reads: CSVRPFRIKSYEQYF. As DNA, the CDR3 is TGCAGCGTACGCCCTTTCAGGATCAAGTCCTACGAGCAGTACTTC.

In the case of this clonotype: The junction does not match germline at one end; this may be a read error. This chain links TRBV10-3 with TRBJ2-2, with TRBD1 identical over 10 bases. This CDR3 is 15 amino acids long. Germline V CDR1 and CDR2: ENHRY, SYGVKD. CDR3 coding DNA: TGTGCAATCAGTGAGACAGGGGGCGACACCGGGGAGCTGTCTTTT. Its translation is CAISETGGDTGELSF.

The rearrangement uses TRBV6-5 and TRBJ2-7; TRBD1 agrees at 7 bases. J was trimmed by 4 bases and V by 8 bases; bases with no gene match: 14. Germline assignment: CDR1 MNHEY and CDR2 SVGAGI. There are 15 residues in the CDR3. The CDR3 DNA follows: TGTGCCAGCCCCGGACAGGCAGCATCCTTTTACGAGCAGTACTTC. Translation gives CASPGQAASFYEQYF.

In regard to this clonotype: The junction does not match germline at one end; this may be a read error. The V call is TRBV29-1, the J call TRBJ2-1; 13 bases line up with TRBD2. CDR1 is SQVTM and CDR2 is ANQGSEA in the germline V gene. This CDR3 is 14 amino acids long. DNA of the CDR3: TGCAGCGCAAGACTAGCGGGAGGTCGGAATGAGCAGTTCTTT. Translating gives CSARLAGGRNEQFF.

Regarding this clonotype: Given the absence of the conserved phenylalanine or tryptophan at the CDR3 end, a read error is likely. The gene calls are TRBV4-1 and TRBJ2-7; TRBD1 matches at 7 bases. Germline V lookup: CDR1 MGHRA, CDR2 YSYEKL. CDR3 length: 16 amino acids. Here the CDR3 reads CASSRARTGFSYDQYL. The CDR3 nucleotides read TGCGCCAGCAGCCGTGCCAGGACAGGCTTCTCCTACGATCAGTACCTC.

This clonotype showed up just a few times. A read error is possible here, since a much larger clone lies one base away. V is TRBV5-1 and J is TRBJ2-2, with 7 bases aligning to TRBD1. Germline V lookup: CDR1 SGHRS, CDR2 YFSETQ. The V gene end was trimmed by 4 bases and the J gene end by 4 bases; junction bases not matched to a gene: 7. The CDR3 consists of 15 residues. Here the CDR3 reads CASSDRVPITGELFF. In nucleotides, the CDR3 is TGCGCCAGCAGCGACAGGGTCCCGATCACCGGGGAGCTGTTTTTT.

About this clonotype itself: The germline gene is not matched at one end of the junction; a read error may be the cause. The rearrangement joins TRBV12-3 or TRBV12-4 to TRBJ2-1; possibly TRBD1 for D (5 bases). The CDR3 is 15 residues long. This CDR3 reads CASSFWGSSHNEQFF. CDR3 nucleotides: TGTGCCAGCAGTTTCTGGGGCAGCTCCCACAATGAGCAGTTCTTC.

In regard to this clonotype: A clone one base away is much larger, so this may be a read error. The chain uses TRBV28 and TRBJ2-7; 7 bases match TRBD1. The CDR3 covers 15 residues. CDR1 is MDHEN and CDR2 is SYDVKM in the germline V gene. The CDR3 DNA reads TGTGTCAGCAACCCCGCGGCAGGGGGAAACTACGAGCAGTACTTC. Translated: CVSNPAAGGNYEQYF.

For this clonotype: Mismatch with germline at one junction end may stem from a read error. CDR3 region: CAGSSERTGETQYF. The DNA for the CDR3 is TGTGCCGGCAGCTCAGAGCGTACCGGGGAGACCCAGTACTTC. This chain joins TRBV12-3 or TRBV12-4 and TRBJ2-5, with D unclear. The CDR3 extends over 14 amino acids.

Concerning this clonotype itself: The junction departs from germline at one end; a sequencing error may be responsible. The chain couples TRBV7-2 to TRBJ2-5; no clear D gene. There are 15 residues in the CDR3. Germline V CDR1 and CDR2: SGHTA, FQGNSA. The CDR3 protein is CTSSSQVGKQETQYF. The CDR3 DNA reads as TGTACCAGCAGCTCGCAAGTGGGGAAGCAAGAAACCCAGTACTTC. The variable domain in full, completed from reference TRBV7-2 and TRBJ2-5, reads GAGVSQSPSNKVTEKGKDVELRCDPISGHTALYWYRQSLGQGLEFLIYFQGNSAPDKSGLPSDRFSAERTGGSVSTLTIQRTQQEDSAVYLCTSSSQVGKQETQYFGPGTRLLVL.

The J gene is TRBJ1-4, the V gene TRBV6-5; D ambiguous. CDR3 length: 17 residues. The germline V and J ends were trimmed by 0 bases and 3 bases, with 14 bases remaining between them. The germline V gene has CDR1 MNHEY and CDR2 SVGAGI. The CDR3 DNA follows: TGTGCCAGCAGTTACTCGAGTCTTGAGCCAGCTAATGAAAAACTGTTTTTT. Translation: CASSYSSLEPANEKLFF.

On this clonotype: One base away lies a much larger clone, so this may be a sequencing read error. The chain is built from TRBV6-2 or TRBV6-3 and TRBJ2-5; D remains ambiguous. This CDR3 is 11 amino acids long. CDR1 is MNHEY and CDR2 is SVGEGT in the germline V gene. The CDR3 loop is CASSLQEAQYF. CDR3 coding DNA: TGTGCCAGCAGTTTACAAGAGGCCCAGTACTTC.

This clonotype was counted a single time. A junction boundary mismatches the germline segment, possibly from a read error. This chain links TRBV12-3 or TRBV12-4 with TRBJ2-1; the D gene could be TRBD1 or TRBD2 (5 bases each). The CDR3 extends over 11 amino acids. The CDR3 loop reads CANSLGTEQFF. CDR3 nucleotides: TGTGCCAACAGTTTAGGGACTGAGCAGTTCTTC.

Of note for this clonotype: A read error is possible here, since a much larger clone lies one base away. As DNA, the CDR3 is TGCGCCAGCAGCCATAACGGTCAGGGTTTTGGCCCGCAAGAGACCCAGTGCTTC. As protein: CASSHNGQGFGPQETQCF. This rearrangement joins TRBV5-1 to TRBJ2-5; the D gene is possibly TRBD1 (5 bases). The CDR3 loop spans 18 amino acids. Germline assignment: CDR1 SGHRS and CDR2 YFSETQ.

This clonotype was detected once. The rearrangement links TRBV11-2 to TRBJ1-4, with D unclear. CDR3 length: 16 amino acids. In germline, CDR1 is SGHAT, CDR2 FQNNGV. Trimming removed 6 bases at V and 5 bases at J, with 19 bases between. This CDR3 reads CASRRTPGGMNEKLFF. CDR3 DNA: TGTGCCAGCAGGAGGACTCCAGGAGGAATGAATGAAAAACTGTTTTTT.

Only one count was recorded for this clonotype. A junction end diverges from the germline sequence, so it may reflect a read error. This chain connects TRBV4-2 to TRBJ2-1; the D is unclear. The CDR3 runs to 16 residues. In germline, CDR1 is LGHNA, CDR2 YNFKEQ. This CDR3 reads CASSQLSGLSYNGQFF. Here the CDR3 DNA reads TGTGCCAGCAGCCAACTTAGTGGGCTCTCCTACAATGGGCAGTTCTTC.

Note on this clonotype: One end of the junction does not line up with germline, which may come from a read error. The CDR3 sequence is CASSFFARGFNNGELFF. The CDR3 region has the DNA TGTGCCAGCAGTTTTTTCGCCAGGGGATTTAACAACGGGGAGCTGTTTTTT. The V call is TRBV12-3 or TRBV12-4, the J call TRBJ2-2; D is perhaps TRBD1 (6 bases). This CDR3 is 17 amino acids long.